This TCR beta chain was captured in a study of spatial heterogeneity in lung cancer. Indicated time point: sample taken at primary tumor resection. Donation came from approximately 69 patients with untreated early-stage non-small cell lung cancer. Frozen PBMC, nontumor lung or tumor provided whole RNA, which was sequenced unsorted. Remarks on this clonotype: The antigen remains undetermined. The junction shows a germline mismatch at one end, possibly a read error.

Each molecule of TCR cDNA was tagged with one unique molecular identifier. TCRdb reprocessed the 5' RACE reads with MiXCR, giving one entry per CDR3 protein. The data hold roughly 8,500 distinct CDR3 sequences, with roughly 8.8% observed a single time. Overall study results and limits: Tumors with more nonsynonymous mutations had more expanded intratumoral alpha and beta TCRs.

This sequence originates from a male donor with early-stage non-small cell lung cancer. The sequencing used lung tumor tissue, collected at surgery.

The DNA of the CDR3 is TGTGCCAGCAGTGTAATCCGGAACGCTGAAGCTTTCTTT. This sequence encodes CASSVIRNAEAFF. The J gene is TRBJ1-1, the V gene TRBV2; unclear D gene. CDR1 and CDR2 (germline): SNHLY, FYNNEI. This CDR3 has 13 residues. The whole variable domain, remainder taken from reference TRBV2 and TRBJ1-1, is EPEVTQTPSHQVTQMGQEVILRCVPISNHLYFYWYRQILGQKVEFLVSFYNNEISEKSEIFDDQFSVERPDGSNFTLKIRSTKLEDSAMYFCASSVIRNAEAFFGQGTRLTVV.